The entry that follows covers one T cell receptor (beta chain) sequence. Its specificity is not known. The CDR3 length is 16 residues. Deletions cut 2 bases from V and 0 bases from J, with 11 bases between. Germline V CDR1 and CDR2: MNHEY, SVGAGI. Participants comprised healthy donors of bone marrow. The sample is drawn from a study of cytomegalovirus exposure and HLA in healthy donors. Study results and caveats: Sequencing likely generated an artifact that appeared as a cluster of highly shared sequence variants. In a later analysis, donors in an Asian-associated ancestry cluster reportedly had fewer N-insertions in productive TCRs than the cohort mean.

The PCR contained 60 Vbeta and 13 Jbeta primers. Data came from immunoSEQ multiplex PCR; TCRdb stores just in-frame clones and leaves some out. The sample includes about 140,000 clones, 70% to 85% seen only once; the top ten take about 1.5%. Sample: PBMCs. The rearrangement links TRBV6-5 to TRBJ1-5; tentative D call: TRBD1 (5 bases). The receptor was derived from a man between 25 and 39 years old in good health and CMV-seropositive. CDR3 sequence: CASSYGGFNSNQPQHF. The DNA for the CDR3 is TGTGCCAGCAGTTACGGGGGGTTCAATAGCAATCAGCCCCAGCATTTT.